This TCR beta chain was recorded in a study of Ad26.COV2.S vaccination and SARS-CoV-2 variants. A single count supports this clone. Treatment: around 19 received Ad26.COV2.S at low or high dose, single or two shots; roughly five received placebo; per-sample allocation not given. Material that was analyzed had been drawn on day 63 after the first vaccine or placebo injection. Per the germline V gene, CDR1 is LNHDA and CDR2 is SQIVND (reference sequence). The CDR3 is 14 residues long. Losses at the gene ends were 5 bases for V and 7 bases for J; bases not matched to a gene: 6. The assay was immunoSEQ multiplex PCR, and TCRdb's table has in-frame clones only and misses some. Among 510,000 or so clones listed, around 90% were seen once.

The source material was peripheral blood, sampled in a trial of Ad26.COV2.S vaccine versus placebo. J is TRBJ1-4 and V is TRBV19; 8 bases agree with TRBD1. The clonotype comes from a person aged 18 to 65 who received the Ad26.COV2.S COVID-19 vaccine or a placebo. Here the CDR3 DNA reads TGTGCCAGTAGTCTCAGGGGGCTGAGTGAAAAACTGTTTTTT. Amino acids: CASSLRGLSEKLFF.